A single sample is the source of the 22 T cell receptor beta chains below, sequenced in a study of shared clonotypes between healthy human individuals. Measured with immunoSEQ multiplex PCR; TCRdb has only the in-frame clones, and not every one. In the table there are approximately 2.1 million clones, more than 85% of which are singletons. Specimen: naive CD4+ T cells from PBMCs. Subset in this sample: CD45RA+ positively selected. The receptor source for this set is a young man in good health. Some clones in this sample may be carry-over from other donors' samples.

The rearrangement uses TRBV7-2 and TRBJ2-3; TRBD2 agrees at 7 bases. This CDR3 region has 15 residues. Germline trimming cut 3 bases from V and 2 bases from J; bases unmatched to any gene: 5. The germline gives CDR1 SGHTA, CDR2 FQGNSA. Written as DNA, the CDR3 is TGTGCCAGCAGCTTGGGGGGAGGGAACACAGATACGCAGTATTTT. Amino acids: CASSLGGGNTDTQYF.

The chain has TRBV25-1 and TRBJ2-2, with a possible D match to TRBD2 (6 bases). CDR1 MGHDK and CDR2 SYGVNS come from the germline V gene. With 3 bases removed from V and 5 bases from J, the gap between germline ends came to 16 bases. The CDR3 is made up of 16 amino acids. CDR3 DNA sequence: TGTGCCAGCAGTGATATCGGAGGGAGAAGAACCGGGGAGCTGTTTTTT. Amino acid sequence: CASSDIGGRRTGELFF.

The chain recombines TRBV6-1 with TRBJ1-1, with TRBD1 matching over 7 bases. Germline V lookup: CDR1 MNHNS, CDR2 SASEGT. The length of the CDR3 is 15 residues. The V and J ends lost 3 bases and 6 bases, in that order; junction bases with no gene match: 10. CDR3 sequence reads: CASSDPDRANAEAFF. The DNA of the CDR3 is TGTGCCAGCAGTGACCCCGACAGGGCGAATGCTGAAGCTTTCTTT.

The chain joins TRBV7-2 to TRBJ2-5; 10 bases fit TRBD2. The CDR3 is made up of 18 amino acids. V was clipped by 0 bases and J by 4 bases; unmatched bases: 11. CDR1 SGHTA and CDR2 FQGNSA come from the germline V gene. The CDR3 is CASSLALRASGSLETQYF. CDR3 nucleotides: TGTGCCAGCAGCTTAGCGCTCCGGGCTAGCGGGAGCCTAGAGACCCAGTACTTC.

The rearrangement joins TRBV5-7 to TRBJ2-7, with 7 bases fitting TRBD1. TRBV5-7 is an ORF, with its function uncertain. CDR3 length: 13 amino acids. V lost 2 bases, J lost 6 bases, and 5 bases stayed unmatched. In DNA, the CDR3 is TGTGCCAGCAGCTTACTAACAGGGGCCGAGCAGTACTTC. This translates into CASSLLTGAEQYF.

The chain couples TRBV9 to TRBJ1-2; tentative D call: TRBD1 (5 bases). This CDR3 spans 15 amino acids. Trimming pared 0 bases from V and 7 bases from J, leaving 16 bases between. CDR1 and CDR2 from the germline V gene are SGDLS and YYNGEE. The CDR3, as DNA: TGTGCCAGCAGCGTAGTTGGCTTAGGGGCTATTGGCTACACCTTC. Protein sequence: CASSVVGLGAIGYTF.

The chain links TRBV27 to TRBJ2-1; D remains unclear. Trimming took off 2 bases at V and 0 bases at J, with 17 bases between the two ends. The length of the CDR3 is 18 residues. Germline V gene data show CDR1 as MNHEY and CDR2 as SMNVEV (reference sequence). The CDR3 bases are TGTGCCAGCAGTTTACAGTATCCCGGGTCAGCCTCCTACAATGAGCAGTTCTTC. It encodes CASSLQYPGSASYNEQFF.

The chain carries TRBV9 and TRBJ1-2, with D perhaps TRBD1 (6 bases). V gave up 4 bases and J gave up 2 bases, with 15 bases separating them. Germline V gene sequence: CDR1 SGDLS, CDR2 YYNGEE. The CDR3 length is 15 residues. The CDR3 region has the DNA TGTGCCAGCAGCCCGCTAGGACAGTCGAACTATGGCTACACCTTC. Translating gives CASSPLGQSNYGYTF.

The chain joins TRBV11-2 to TRBJ2-6, with TRBD1 identical over 10 bases. Germline CDR1 and CDR2: SGHAT and FQNNGV. The V gene end was trimmed by 6 bases and the J gene end by 0 bases; junction bases not matched to a gene: 8. The CDR3 is made up of 18 amino acids. As DNA, the CDR3 is TGTGCCAGCAGGCGCCCGGGACAGGGGCGCTCTGGGGCCAACGTCCTGACTTTC. It is translated as CASRRPGQGRSGANVLTF. Drawing the rest from reference TRBV11-2 and TRBJ2-6, the complete variable domain is EAGVAQSPRYKIIEKRQSVAFWCNPISGHATLYWYQQILGQGPKLLIQFQNNGVVDDSQLPKDRFSAERLKGVDSTLKIQPAKLEDSAVYLCASRRPGQGRSGANVLTFGAGSRLTVL.

The chain joins TRBV5-6 to TRBJ2-7, with no clear D. With 4 bases removed from V and 2 bases from J, the gap between germline ends came to 10 bases. This CDR3 region has 13 residues. From germline, CDR1 is SGHDT and CDR2 YYEEEE. The chain's CDR3 is CASSRDETYEQYF. CDR3 DNA: TGTGCCAGCAGCCGTGACGAGACCTACGAGCAGTACTTC.

This sequence joins TRBV25-1 and TRBJ1-4; no reliable D call. This CDR3 is built from 16 residues. Trimming took 2 bases from V and 4 from J, leaving 14 bases between them. Per the germline V gene, CDR1 is MGHDK and CDR2 is SYGVNS. Here the CDR3 reads CASSEIGGLYNEKLFF. CDR3 DNA: TGTGCCAGCAGTGAAATAGGTGGGCTATATAATGAAAAACTGTTTTTT.

The chain combines TRBV28 with TRBJ1-5, with 9 bases fitting TRBD1. Unmatched junction bases numbered 14, after V lost 5 bases and J lost 3 bases. CDR1 is MDHEN and CDR2 is SYDVKM in the germline V gene. The CDR3 covers 18 residues. The CDR3 sequence is CASSKPTGGRYNNQPQHF. The CDR3 DNA reads as TGTGCCAGCAGTAAACCTACAGGGGGCAGGTATAACAATCAGCCCCAGCATTTT.

This chain connects TRBV30 to TRBJ1-1; D ambiguous. This CDR3 is built from 15 residues. Looked up from germline, CDR1 is GTSNPN and CDR2 is SVGIG (reference sequence). Trimming removed 2 bases from V and 0 bases from J, with 13 bases in between. This CDR3 is CAWSIPGPMNTEAFF. The CDR3, as DNA: TGTGCCTGGAGTATTCCGGGTCCTATGAACACTGAAGCTTTCTTT.

About this clone itself: Different DNA sequences within this sample yield the same CDR3. The chain uses TRBV6-6 and TRBJ2-1; D remains unclear. Germline loops: CDR1 MNHNY, CDR2 SVGAGI (reference sequence). The CDR3 has 13 residues. The ends were cut back, 0 bases at V and 9 bases at J, with 9 bases in the middle. CDR3: CASSYSTPGEQFF. The CDR3 DNA reads as TGTGCCAGCAGTTACTCAACCCCAGGTGAGCAGTTCTTC.

DNA of the CDR3: TGTGCCAGCAGCCAAAGATTTGGGATGGTAAACACTGAAGCTTTCTTT. Translating it yields CASSQRFGMVNTEAFF. This chain joins TRBV14 and TRBJ1-1; D is unclear. The CDR3 has 16 residues. Germline assignment: CDR1 SGHDN and CDR2 FVKESK. The V gene lost 2 bases and the J gene lost 2 bases, with 15 bases spanning the gap.

This CDR3 is CASSLAPSSGINEKLFF. CDR3 coding DNA: TGTGCCAGCAGCTTGGCCCCGTCTTCGGGGATTAATGAAAAACTGTTTTTT. The chain uses TRBV5-4 and TRBJ1-4; no definite D call. Germline V gives CDR1 SGHNT, CDR2 YYREEE (reference sequence). There are 17 residues in the CDR3. Trimming removed 0 bases from V and 4 bases from J, with 16 bases in between.

The chain uses TRBV5-1 and TRBJ2-1; D gene unclear. The CDR3 is made up of 13 amino acids. V lost 8 bases to trimming and J lost 7 bases, with 16 bases between them. Germline V gene lookup returns CDR1 SGHRS and CDR2 YFSETQ. Written as DNA, the CDR3 is TGCGCCAGTGAGCAATCTCCCGGGAATGAGCAGTTCTTC. It is translated as CASEQSPGNEQFF.

The chain has TRBV5-1 and TRBJ2-7; no firm D call. CDR3 length: 14 amino acids. CDR1 is SGHRS and CDR2 is YFSETQ in the germline V gene. V was trimmed by 4 bases and J by 5 bases, leaving 16 bases between them. CDR3 in amino acids: CASSQRGIYDEQYF. For the CDR3, the DNA is TGCGCCAGCAGCCAAAGAGGCATCTACGACGAGCAGTACTTC.

The chain carries TRBV15 and TRBJ2-3, with D unresolved. The CDR3 sequence is 17 residues long. Germline-derived CDR1 and CDR2 are LNHNV and YYDKDF (reference sequence). V gave up 0 bases and J gave up 0 bases, with 13 bases separating them. The CDR3 protein is CATSRDLFPGSTDTQYF. CDR3 coding DNA: TGTGCCACCAGCAGAGATCTATTCCCCGGAAGCACAGATACGCAGTATTTT.

This chain links TRBV5-4 with TRBJ2-3, with TRBD2 identical over 10 bases. Germline CDR1 reads SGHNT; CDR2 reads YYREEE (reference sequence). The J segment lost 7 bases and the V segment lost 0 bases, leaving 11 bases of the junction unmatched. The CDR3 is made up of 17 amino acids. CDR3 amino acids: CASSLAWTSGDPYTQYF. In DNA, the CDR3 is TGTGCCAGCAGCTTGGCCTGGACTAGCGGAGATCCTTATACGCAGTATTTT.

This chain joins TRBV4-1 and TRBJ1-2; 8 bases are shared with TRBD1. Per the germline V gene, CDR1 is MGHRA and CDR2 is YSYEKL. This CDR3 spans 16 amino acids. V dropped 4 bases and J dropped 3; count of bases not matched to a gene: 10. The CDR3 nucleotides are TGCGCCAGCAGCCTACGGACAGGGACGGGAGACTATGGCTACACCTTC. Protein: CASSLRTGTGDYGYTF.

This chain uses TRBV5-1 with TRBJ2-7, with a possible D match to TRBD2 (6 bases). CDR1 SGHRS and CDR2 YFSETQ come from the germline V gene. Trimming stripped 5 bases from V and 2 bases from J, with 17 bases between. The CDR3 totals 15 residues. The CDR3 spells CASRRTPGGTYEQYF. The CDR3 bases are TGCGCCAGCAGGCGTACCCCGGGCGGGACCTACGAGCAGTACTTC. Looking up the rest from reference TRBV5-1 and TRBJ2-7 gives the full variable domain: KAGVTQTPRYLIKTRGQQVTLSCSPISGHRSVSWYQQTPGQGLQFLFEYFSETQRNKGNFPGRFSGRQFSNSRSEMNVSTLELGDSALYLCASRRTPGGTYEQYFGPGTRLTVT.